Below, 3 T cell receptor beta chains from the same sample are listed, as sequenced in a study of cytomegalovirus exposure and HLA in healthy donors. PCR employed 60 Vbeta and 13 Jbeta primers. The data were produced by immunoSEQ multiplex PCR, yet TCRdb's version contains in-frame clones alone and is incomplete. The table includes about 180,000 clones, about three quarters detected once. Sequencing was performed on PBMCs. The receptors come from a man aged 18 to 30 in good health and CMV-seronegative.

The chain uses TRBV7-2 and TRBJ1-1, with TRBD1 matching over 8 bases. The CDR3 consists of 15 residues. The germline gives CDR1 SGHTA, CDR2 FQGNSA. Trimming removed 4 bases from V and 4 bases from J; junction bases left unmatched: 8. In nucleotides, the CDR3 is TGTGCCAGCAGCTCTCAGGGGGCGGTGAGCACTGAAGCTTTCTTT. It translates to CASSSQGAVSTEAFF. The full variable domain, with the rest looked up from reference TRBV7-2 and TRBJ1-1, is GAGVSQSPSNKVTEKGKDVELRCDPISGHTALYWYRQSLGQGLEFLIYFQGNSAPDKSGLPSDRFSAERTGGSVSTLTIQRTQQEDSAVYLCASSSQGAVSTEAFFGQGTRLTVV.

This CDR3 reads CSVGLGGSSYNEQFF. The CDR3 DNA is TGCAGCGTTGGTTTGGGAGGTAGCTCCTACAATGAGCAGTTCTTC. The chain joins TRBV29-1 to TRBJ2-1, with D possibly TRBD2 on 6 matching bases. Trimming removed 4 bases from V and 0 bases from J, with 13 bases in between. The CDR3 loop spans 15 amino acids. Germline assignment: CDR1 SQVTM and CDR2 ANQGSEA.

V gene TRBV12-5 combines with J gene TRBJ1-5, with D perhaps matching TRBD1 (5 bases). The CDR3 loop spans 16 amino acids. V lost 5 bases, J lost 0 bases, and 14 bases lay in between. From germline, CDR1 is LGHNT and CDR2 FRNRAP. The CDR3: CASGPARGDSNQPQHF. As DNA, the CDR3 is TGTGCTAGTGGTCCCGCCCGGGGGGATAGCAATCAGCCCCAGCATTTT. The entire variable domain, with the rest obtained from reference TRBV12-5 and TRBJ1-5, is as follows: DARVTQTPRHKVTEMGQEVTMRCQPILGHNTVFWYRQTMMQGLELLAYFRNRAPLDDSGMPKDRFSAEMPDATLATLKIQPSEPRDSAVYFCASGPARGDSNQPQHFGDGTRLSIL.